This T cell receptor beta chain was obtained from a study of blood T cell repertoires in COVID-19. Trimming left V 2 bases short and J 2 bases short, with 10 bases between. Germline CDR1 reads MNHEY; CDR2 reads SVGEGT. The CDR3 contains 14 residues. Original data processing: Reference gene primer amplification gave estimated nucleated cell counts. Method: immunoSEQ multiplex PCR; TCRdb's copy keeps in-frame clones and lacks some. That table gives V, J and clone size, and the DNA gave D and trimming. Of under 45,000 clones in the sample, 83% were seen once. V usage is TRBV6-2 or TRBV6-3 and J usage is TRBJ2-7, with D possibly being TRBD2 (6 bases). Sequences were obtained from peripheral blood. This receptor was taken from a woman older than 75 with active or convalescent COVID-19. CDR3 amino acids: CASSYGRLTYEQYF. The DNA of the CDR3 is TGTGCCAGCAGTTACGGGAGGCTGACCTACGAGCAGTACTTC.